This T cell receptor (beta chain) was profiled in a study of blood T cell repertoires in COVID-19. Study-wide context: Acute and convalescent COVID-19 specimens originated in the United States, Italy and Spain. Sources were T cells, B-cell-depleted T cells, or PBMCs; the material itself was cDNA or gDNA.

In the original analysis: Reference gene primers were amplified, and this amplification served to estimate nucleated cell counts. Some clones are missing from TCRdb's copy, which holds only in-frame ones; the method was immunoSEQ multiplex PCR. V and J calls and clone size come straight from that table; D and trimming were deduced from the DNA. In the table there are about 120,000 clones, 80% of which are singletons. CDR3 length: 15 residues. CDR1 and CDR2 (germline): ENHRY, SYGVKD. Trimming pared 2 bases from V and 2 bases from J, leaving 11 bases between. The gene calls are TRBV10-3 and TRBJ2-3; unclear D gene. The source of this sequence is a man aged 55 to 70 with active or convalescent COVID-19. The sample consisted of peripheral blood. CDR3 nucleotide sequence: TGTGCCATCAGTGAGGGTGAGCGACCCACAGATACGCAGTATTTT. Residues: CAISEGERPTDTQYF.